This TCR beta chain emerged from a study of T-cell memory formation after mild COVID-19. Overall study context: Clustering of TCRs was largely donor specific.

The CDR3 extends over 17 amino acids. J gave up 6 bases and V 3 bases, and 15 bases lay outside the gene matches. Germline lookup yields CDR1 MNHEY and CDR2 SMNVEV (reference sequence). TCRdb re-called the 5' RACE reads with MiXCR, one entry per CDR3 protein. The sample gives about 600,000 distinct CDR3 sequences, about a fifth of which show up once; about 8.4% is in the top ten. Sequenced material: PBMCs or a T cell subset sorted from them (not recorded which). This clonotype was obtained from an adult woman who had mild COVID-19 (a few samples of this study predate the infection). Cell type and time point are not known. This chain joins TRBV27 and TRBJ1-2; 8 bases match TRBD1. The CDR3 sequence is CASSFTPIRGRQDGYTF. CDR3 DNA sequence: TGTGCCAGCAGTTTCACGCCGATCAGGGGGCGCCAGGATGGCTACACCTTC.